The rows below give T cell receptor beta chains drawn from one sample of a study of T cells of healthy individuals. TCRdb reprocessed the 5' RACE reads via MiXCR and lists one record per CDR3 protein. The sample shows about 82,000 distinct CDR3 sequences, about 4.8% of them seen only once. Source of these receptors: a female donor in good health. CDR3s leave out the opening cysteine and the closing phenylalanine or tryptophan.

J | V | length | CDR3
TRBJ2-7 | TRBV12-3/TRBV12-4 | 10 | ASRQESYEQY
TRBJ1-1 | TRBV6-5 | 11 | ASSSRERAEAF
TRBJ1-3 | TRBV3-1 | 12 | ASSWALSGNTIY
TRBJ1-5 | TRBV19 | 12 | ASNGRGLNQPQH
TRBJ2-2 | TRBV7-8 | 14 | ASSLGASGNPGELF
TRBJ2-7 | TRBV20-1 | 12 | SAREWDGDYEQY
TRBJ1-2 | TRBV7-2 | 14 | ASSLSGLEVFYGYT
TRBJ2-1 | TRBV28 | 15 | ASSPPNRMGSNNEQF
TRBJ2-2 | TRBV6-4 | 13 | ASKAGGGWTGELF
TRBJ2-6 | TRBV9 | 13 | ASSVLTSGANVLT
TRBJ2-7 | TRBV7-2 | 11 | ASSSAGRTRQY
TRBJ2-7 | TRBV12-3/TRBV12-4 | 14 | ASSTPTGTGHDEQY
TRBJ2-3 | TRBV6-5 | 12 | ASSYGDDTDTQY
TRBJ2-3 | TRBV7-6 | 13 | ASSLRQGSTDTQY
TRBJ2-1 | TRBV6-2/TRBV6-3 | 14 | ASSQGIPSSYNEQF
TRBJ2-1 | TRBV7-2 | 14 | ASSPLSGSSYNEQF
TRBJ2-5 | TRBV6-1 | 11 | ASSFDLRETQY
TRBJ1-5 | TRBV12-3/TRBV12-4 | 11 | ASSRLTNQPQH
TRBJ2-7 | TRBV9 | 16 | ASSAGLAGAFRPYEQY
TRBJ1-1 | TRBV19 | 13 | ASSSIRGRPSGAF
TRBJ2-1 | TRBV6-5 | 12 | ASRPGSSYNEQF
TRBJ1-6 | TRBV19 | 13 | ASSMDWGLNSPLH
TRBJ1-1 | TRBV12-3/TRBV12-4 | 12 | ASTSAWGGPEAF